The 28 T cell receptor beta chains presented below share a single source sample, sequenced in a study of OX40 agonist ivuxolimab in advanced cancers. Library creation used the immunoSEQ multiplex PCR assay. The table was pulled from immuneACCESS by TCRdb, which kept in-frame rearrangements only. Such tables lose some clones; where checked, under half of the loss comes from unresolved V genes, and the rest has no known cause. This sample has about 75,000 clones in its table, and approximately 81% of those were observed once. The ten top clones hold roughly 15% of the sample. The sequenced sample was CD4+ or CD8+ T cells sorted from blood, obtained in a trial of the OX40 agonist ivuxolimab. The receptors stem from an adult with an advanced solid tumor such as melanoma, head and neck, liver or kidney cancer.

This chain joins TRBV27 and TRBJ2-7; tentatively, D is TRBD2 (5 bases). CDR3 length equals 15 residues. Trimming removed 3 bases from V and 8 bases from J, with 20 bases in between. Per germline, CDR1 MNHEY and CDR2 SMNVEV (reference sequence). The CDR3 DNA sequence: TGTGCCAGCAGTTTTGAACCAGCGGATCCTACGAAGCAGTACTTC. Amino acid sequence: CASSFEPADPTKQYF.

V usage is TRBV27 and J usage is TRBJ2-4, with 9 nucleotides matching TRBD1. V was pared by 7 bases and J by 0 bases, with 19 bases of the junction left unmatched. This CDR3 spans 20 amino acids. CDR1 is MNHEY and CDR2 is SMNVEV in the germline V gene (reference sequence). The CDR3 here is CASNRDRVISFGVAKNIQYF. The CDR3, as DNA: TGTGCCAGCAACCGGGACAGGGTGATAAGTTTTGGGGTAGCCAAAAACATTCAGTACTTC.

The chain is built from TRBV2 and TRBJ2-5; 12 bases agree with TRBD2. CDR3 length equals 16 residues. Germline loops: CDR1 SNHLY, CDR2 FYNNEI. After removal of 6 bases from V and 4 bases from J, the junction contained 9 bases not matched to a gene. For the CDR3, the DNA is TGTGCCAGCAGGGCGAGACTAGCGGGAGAGGGAGAGACCCAGTACTTC. As protein: CASRARLAGEGETQYF.

This sequence joins TRBV28 and TRBJ2-7, with D perhaps matching TRBD1 or TRBD2 (5 bases each). CDR3 length: 14 amino acids. Germline V gives CDR1 MDHEN, CDR2 SYDVKM. V lost 5 bases and J lost 2, with 13 bases in between. CDR3 nucleotides: TGTGCCAGCAGTCCTCGGGACCTTGCCTACGAGCAGTACTTC. Translating it yields CASSPRDLAYEQYF.

The rearrangement uses TRBV27 and TRBJ2-1; D remains unclear. Germline-derived CDR1 and CDR2 are MNHEY and SMNVEV (reference sequence). The CDR3 consists of 15 residues. The V end was cut by 3 bases, the J end by 5 bases, with 14 bases between. CDR3 protein: CASSFTVRANNEQFF. CDR3 nucleotides: TGTGCCAGCAGTTTCACAGTTAGGGCGAACAATGAGCAGTTCTTC.

The chain combines TRBV5-8 with TRBJ2-1; 9 positions match TRBD1. The V and J ends lost 4 bases and 7 bases, in that order; junction bases with no gene match: 12. CDR1 is SGHTS and CDR2 is YDEGEE in the germline V gene. This CDR3 comprises 16 residues. In DNA, the CDR3 is TGTGCCAGCAGCCCAAAGGACAGGGGAATCAAGAATGAGCAGTTCTTC. Translation: CASSPKDRGIKNEQFF.

This clone appeared once. V is TRBV5-1 and J is TRBJ1-1, with D maybe TRBD1 (5 bases). CDR1 is SGHRS and CDR2 is YFSETQ in the germline V gene. This CDR3 comprises 14 residues. The V and J ends lost 0 bases and 5 bases respectively, with 11 bases between them. CDR3 region: CASSLAGVRTEAFF. Written as DNA, the CDR3 is TGCGCCAGCAGCTTGGCGGGGGTACGGACTGAAGCTTTCTTT.

V is TRBV7-9 and J is TRBJ2-3; 7 positions match TRBD1. Losses at the gene ends were 6 bases for V and 4 bases for J; bases not matched to a gene: 4. Germline V gene data show CDR1 as SEHNR and CDR2 as FQNEAQ (reference sequence). CDR3 length equals 13 residues. The chain's CDR3 is CASRRGQSDTQYF. DNA of the CDR3: TGTGCCAGCAGGAGGGGGCAATCAGATACGCAGTATTTT.

The chain combines TRBV5-4 with TRBJ2-1; D gene uncertain. Germline CDR1 is SGHNT and CDR2 is YYREEE (reference sequence). CDR3 length equals 16 residues. V was shortened by 4 bases and J by 2 bases, with 16 bases between the two germline ends. DNA for the CDR3: TGTGCCAGCAGCGCCCGACACACCGCCACCTACAATGAGCAGTTCTTC. This sequence encodes CASSARHTATYNEQFF. Drawing the rest from reference TRBV5-4 and TRBJ2-1, the complete variable domain is ETGVTQSPTHLIKTRGQQVTLRCSSQSGHNTVSWYQQALGQGPQFIFQYYREEENGRGNFPPRFSGLQFPNYSSELNVNALELDDSALYLCASSARHTATYNEQFFGPGTRLTVL.

This chain joins TRBV11-2 and TRBJ2-2; D may be TRBD1 (6 bases). Per the germline V gene, CDR1 is SGHAT and CDR2 is FQNNGV. V lost 5 bases and J lost 7, with 11 bases in between. The CDR3 consists of 13 residues. The CDR3 sequence is CASSTGSHGELFF. In nucleotides, the CDR3 is TGTGCCAGCAGCACAGGGTCGCACGGGGAGCTGTTTTTT.

V and J are TRBV4-2 and TRBJ1-4; 7 bases fit TRBD1. Germline V gene data show CDR1 as LGHNA and CDR2 as YNFKEQ. V gave up 0 bases and J gave up 2 bases; unmatched junction bases: 3. The CDR3 runs to 16 residues. The chain's CDR3 is CASSQDEGQTNEKLFF. In DNA, the CDR3 is TGTGCCAGCAGCCAAGATGAGGGACAGACTAATGAAAAACTGTTTTTT.

The chain joins TRBV5-1 to TRBJ2-7, with D possibly being TRBD1 or TRBD2 (5 bases each). The CDR3 loop spans 15 amino acids. From germline, CDR1 is SGHRS and CDR2 YFSETQ. V lost 0 bases and J lost 3, with 13 bases in between. CDR3 bases: TGCGCCAGCAGCTTGGCCCCGGCAGGGAGCTACGAGCAGTACTTC. Translation: CASSLAPAGSYEQYF. The full variable domain, its missing parts supplied by reference TRBV5-1 and TRBJ2-7, is KAGVTQTPRYLIKTRGQQVTLSCSPISGHRSVSWYQQTPGQGLQFLFEYFSETQRNKGNFPGRFSGRQFSNSRSEMNVSTLELGDSALYLCASSLAPAGSYEQYFGPGTRLTVT.

The chain has TRBV2 and TRBJ2-1; no clear D gene. V lost 6 bases and J lost 1, with 10 bases in between. Germline values: CDR1 SNHLY, CDR2 FYNNEI. The CDR3 length is 14 residues. In nucleotides, the CDR3 is TGTGCCAGCAGGGACCAACTGTCCTACAATGAGCAGTTCTTC. Its translation is CASRDQLSYNEQFF.

The chain links TRBV28 to TRBJ2-4; D possibly matches TRBD1 or TRBD2 (5 bases each). Germline V CDR1 and CDR2: MDHEN, SYDVKM. There are 13 residues in the CDR3. V was trimmed by 6 bases and J by 6 bases, leaving 12 bases between them. CDR3 in amino acids: CASSSPGPNIQYF. The CDR3 DNA follows: TGTGCCAGCAGCTCGCCGGGACCAAACATTCAGTACTTC.

This chain connects TRBV5-1 to TRBJ2-3; D unresolved. The V gene lost 3 bases and the J gene lost 5 bases, with 10 bases spanning the gap. This CDR3 contains 13 residues. Germline assignment: CDR1 SGHRS and CDR2 YFSETQ. This CDR3 reads CASSSELGDTQYF. DNA for the CDR3: TGCGCCAGCAGCTCCGAGCTTGGAGATACGCAGTATTTT. Based on the CDR3 plus reference TRBV5-1 and TRBJ2-3, the full variable domain is KAGVTQTPRYLIKTRGQQVTLSCSPISGHRSVSWYQQTPGQGLQFLFEYFSETQRNKGNFPGRFSGRQFSNSRSEMNVSTLELGDSALYLCASSSELGDTQYFGPGTRLTVL.

The chain carries TRBV7-9 and TRBJ2-7; unclear D gene. CDR1 is SEHNR and CDR2 is FQNEAQ in the germline V gene (reference sequence). This CDR3 region has 15 residues. V was pared by 2 bases and J by 0 bases, with 11 bases between. Here the CDR3 reads CASSLTQSGSYEQYF. The CDR3 region has the DNA TGTGCCAGCAGCTTAACTCAGTCGGGCTCCTACGAGCAGTACTTC. The full variable domain, rest sourced from reference TRBV7-9 and TRBJ2-7, is DTGVSQNPRHKITKRGQNVTFRCDPISEHNRLYWYRQTLGQGPEFLTYFQNEAQLEKSRLLSDRFSAERPKGSFSTLEIQRTEQGDSAMYLCASSLTQSGSYEQYFGPGTRLTVT.

The rearrangement joins TRBV4-2 to TRBJ2-4; D call uncertain. Germline V gene sequence: CDR1 LGHNA, CDR2 YNFKEQ. There are 15 residues in the CDR3. V was pared by 0 bases and J by 1 base, with 7 bases between. The CDR3 protein is CASSQDVFAKNIQYF. DNA for the CDR3: TGTGCCAGCAGCCAAGACGTGTTTGCCAAAAACATTCAGTACTTC.

The chain joins TRBV9 to TRBJ2-1; 11 bases line up with TRBD2. The CDR3 is 21 residues long. Germline V gene sequence: CDR1 SGDLS, CDR2 YYNGEE. V lost 2 bases, J lost 0 bases, and 16 bases stayed unmatched. The CDR3: CASSVFEPGLAEESSYNEQFF. In DNA, the CDR3 is TGTGCCAGCAGCGTCTTCGAGCCGGGACTAGCGGAAGAAAGCTCCTACAATGAGCAGTTCTTC.

V and J are TRBV28 and TRBJ2-3; 11 positions match TRBD2. After removal of 4 bases from V and 5 bases from J, the junction contained 8 bases not matched to a gene. CDR1 is MDHEN and CDR2 is SYDVKM in the germline V gene. The CDR3 sequence is 16 residues long. The DNA for the CDR3 is TGTGCCAGCAGTTCTCCGGGACTAGCGGATATAGATACGCAGTATTTT. Protein product: CASSSPGLADIDTQYF.

The J gene is TRBJ1-4, the V gene TRBV2, with 7 bases that match TRBD1. The CDR3 runs to 14 residues. The germline V gene encodes CDR1 SNHLY and CDR2 FYNNEI. The V and J ends lost 11 bases and 1 base, in that order; junction bases with no gene match: 7. CDR3 in amino acids: CADREGLTNEKLFF. The CDR3 coding sequence is TGTGCCGACAGGGAGGGATTAACTAATGAAAAACTGTTTTTT.

The chain recombines TRBV28 with TRBJ1-6; perhaps TRBD1 as D (6 bases). Germline lookup yields CDR1 MDHEN and CDR2 SYDVKM. Trimming cost V 3 bases and J 3 bases, with 15 bases left between them. CDR3 length: 17 residues. CDR3 DNA sequence: TGTGCCAGCAGTTTCTTCGGACAGAAGTTCTATAATTCACCCCTCCACTTT. Protein product: CASSFFGQKFYNSPLHF.

This rearrangement joins TRBV28 to TRBJ2-3, with 12 bases fitting TRBD2. CDR1 MDHEN and CDR2 SYDVKM come from the germline V gene. The CDR3 is 16 residues long. V lost 3 bases and J lost 9; bases outside the gene matches: 10. CDR3: CASSFPTSGRRWTQYF. The DNA of the CDR3 is TGTGCCAGCAGTTTCCCCACTAGCGGGAGGAGGTGGACGCAGTATTTT.

This rearrangement joins TRBV6-5 to TRBJ1-4, with D unresolved. Germline V gene lookup returns CDR1 MNHEY and CDR2 SVGAGI. This CDR3 spans 14 amino acids. The germline V and J ends were trimmed by 2 bases and 8 bases, with 12 bases remaining between them. The DNA of the CDR3 is TGTGCCAGCAGTTACATGGGAATTGGCGAAAAACTGTTTTTT. Amino acids: CASSYMGIGEKLFF.

This clone occurred a few times. The chain employs TRBV28 and TRBJ1-6; tentatively, D is TRBD1 (6 bases). The CDR3 has 17 amino acids. CDR1 is MDHEN, CDR2 SYDVKM, per germline. V lost 3 bases, J lost 6 bases, and 18 bases lay in between. The DNA for the CDR3 is TGTGCCAGCAGTTTTATTATCCAGGGGTTTACTAATTCACCCCTCCACTTT. It translates to CASSFIIQGFTNSPLHF.

The rearrangement uses TRBV19 and TRBJ2-5; 9 nucleotides agree with TRBD1. V lost 4 bases, J lost 7 bases, and 7 bases stayed unmatched. This CDR3 comprises 14 residues. CDR1 and CDR2 from the germline V gene are LNHDA and SQIVND (reference sequence). The CDR3 region has the DNA TGTGCCAGTAGTACGACTACAGGGGGCGTGACCCAGTACTTC. Its translation: CASSTTTGGVTQYF.

The J gene is TRBJ1-5, the V gene TRBV27; D gene ambiguous. The CDR3 is 15 amino acids. Germline CDR1 reads MNHEY; CDR2 reads SMNVEV (reference sequence). V lost 2 bases and J 3 bases, leaving 11 bases between the germline ends. CDR3 region: CASSLGWAPNQPQHF. The CDR3 DNA follows: TGTGCCAGCAGTTTAGGCTGGGCACCCAATCAGCCCCAGCATTTT.

The CDR3 sequence is CASSSRTSGRDEQFF. The CDR3 DNA reads TGTGCCAGCAGTTCAAGGACTAGCGGGAGGGATGAGCAGTTCTTC. The chain recombines TRBV28 with TRBJ2-1; TRBD2 agrees at 15 bases. The CDR3 extends over 15 amino acids. V lost 4 bases to trimming and J lost 8 bases; unmatched junction nucleotides: 3. The germline V gene has CDR1 MDHEN and CDR2 SYDVKM. Full variable domain (remainder filled in from reference TRBV28 and TRBJ2-1): DVKVTQSSRYLVKRTGEKVFLECVQDMDHENMFWYRQDPGLGLRLIYFSYDVKMKEKGDIPEGYSVSREKKERFSLILESASTNQTSMYLCASSSRTSGRDEQFFGPGTRLTVL.

The chain uses TRBV4-1 and TRBJ2-7; TRBD1 agrees at 7 bases. CDR1 is MGHRA and CDR2 is YSYEKL in the germline V gene. This CDR3 comprises 17 residues. V was clipped by 0 bases and J by 4 bases; unmatched bases: 12. Here the CDR3 DNA reads TGCGCCAGCAGCCAAGAATCTACAGGGGTGCTTCAGTACGAGCAGTACTTC. Translated, it gives CASSQESTGVLQYEQYF.